These 14 T cell receptor beta chains share one sample of origin, sequenced in a study of cytotoxic CD8 clonotypes in ibrutinib-treated CLL. Libraries were prepared by immunoSEQ multiplex PCR; TCRdb keeps only in-frame clonotypes and omits some of them. The sample gives approximately 200,000 clones, approximately 72% of which show up once; roughly 13% is in the top ten. Sequences were derived from PBMCs, sampled after 24 months of ibrutinib treatment. The receptors originated from a human donor with chronic lymphocytic leukemia.

Only a few counts were recorded for this clone. The CDR3 DNA is TGTGCCAGCAGCTTTGACGGGGTCCCCTACGAGCAGTACTTC. It encodes CASSFDGVPYEQYF. This sequence joins TRBV13 and TRBJ2-7; tentative D call: TRBD2 (5 bases). V shed 3 bases and J shed 2 bases, with 11 bases lying between them. Germline assignment: CDR1 PRHDT and CDR2 FYEKMQ (reference sequence). The CDR3 extends over 14 amino acids.

This chain's CDR3 is CASSRGTGGNYGYTF. The CDR3 DNA follows: TGTGCCAGCAGTAGAGGGACGGGAGGGAACTATGGCTACACCTTC. V usage is TRBV6-5 and J usage is TRBJ1-2, with D possibly matching TRBD1 (5 bases). The CDR3 is 15 residues long. V was pared by 5 bases and J by 2 bases, with 15 bases between. CDR1 and CDR2 (germline): MNHEY, SVGAGI.

The chain recombines TRBV15 with TRBJ1-1; TRBD1 is a possible D gene (5 bases). Germline V lookup: CDR1 LNHNV, CDR2 YYDKDF (reference sequence). Trimming left V 0 bases short and J 3 bases short, with 17 bases between. There are 17 residues in the CDR3. The CDR3 here is CATSRDLGVRGDTEAFF. The DNA of the CDR3 is TGTGCCACCAGCAGAGATCTAGGGGTTCGGGGCGACACTGAAGCTTTCTTT.

This clone was seen only a few times. CDR3 in DNA: TGTGCCAGTCAGACACATAGCAATCAGCCCCAGCATTTT. Its protein product is CASQTHSNQPQHF. The V gene is TRBV28, the J gene TRBJ1-5, with D hard to call. Trimming removed 9 bases at V and 0 bases at J, with 9 bases between. Germline lookup yields CDR1 MDHEN and CDR2 SYDVKM. The CDR3 contains 13 residues.

The chain employs TRBV19 and TRBJ1-5; TRBD1 matches 7 bases. This CDR3 is 16 amino acids long. Looked up from germline, CDR1 is LNHDA and CDR2 is SQIVND (reference sequence). The junction had 8 bases not matched to a gene; V was cut back by 4 bases and J by 2 bases. The CDR3 spells CASSKQGFGGNQPQHF. The DNA for the CDR3 is TGTGCCAGTAGTAAACAGGGGTTTGGGGGCAATCAGCCCCAGCATTTT.

This clone was recorded only once. V gene TRBV9 combines with J gene TRBJ1-3; D remains unclear. The CDR3 has 13 amino acids. CDR1 is SGDLS, CDR2 YYNGEE, per germline. V lost 0 bases and J 0 bases, leaving 1 base between the germline ends. CDR3 coding DNA: TGTGCCAGCAGCGTAGACTCTGGAAACACCATATATTTT. This encodes CASSVDSGNTIYF.

This chain uses TRBV15 with TRBJ1-5; 8 nucleotides align to TRBD1. Trimming removed 1 base from V and 4 bases from J; junction bases left unmatched: 6. Germline V gives CDR1 LNHNV, CDR2 YYDKDF (reference sequence). The CDR3 sequence is 16 residues long. This CDR3 is CATSRAGTGDNQPQHF. CDR3 nucleotide sequence: TGTGCCACCAGCAGAGCCGGGACAGGAGATAATCAGCCCCAGCATTTT.

V gene TRBV6-1 combines with J gene TRBJ1-2; a weak D match, TRBD1 (5 bases). The V gene lost 4 bases and the J gene lost 5 bases, with 17 bases spanning the gap. The CDR3 runs to 15 residues. Germline CDR1 MNHNS, CDR2 SASEGT. The CDR3 region is CASSGPPGTSYGYTF. The CDR3 DNA reads as TGTGCCAGCAGTGGACCTCCCGGGACGAGTTATGGCTACACCTTC.

This clone was seen only a few times. The J gene is TRBJ2-1, the V gene TRBV5-4; D is unclear. V was clipped by 7 bases and J by 2 bases, with 7 bases between them. The V gene's germline CDR1 is SGHNT and CDR2 YYREEE (reference sequence). This CDR3 is built from 12 residues. CDR3 in amino acids: CASGYPYNEQFF. As DNA, the CDR3 is TGTGCCAGCGGATACCCCTACAATGAGCAGTTCTTC.

The rearrangement links TRBV6-1 to TRBJ2-1, with 7 nucleotides matching TRBD2. The germline V gene encodes CDR1 MNHNS and CDR2 SASEGT. The CDR3 has 14 amino acids. V lost 0 bases, J lost 12 bases, and 8 bases stayed unmatched. The CDR3 region is CASSEARAGAGQFF. DNA for the CDR3: TGTGCCAGCAGTGAAGCCAGGGCGGGAGCCGGGCAGTTCTTC.

The gene calls are TRBV4-3 and TRBJ1-5, with D tentatively TRBD1 (6 bases). CDR1 and CDR2 from the germline V gene are LGHNA and YSLEER. This CDR3 has 17 amino acids. V lost 6 bases and J 1 base, leaving 19 bases between the germline ends. The CDR3 loop reads CASRRTDMGESNQPQHF. The CDR3 DNA reads as TGCGCCAGCAGGAGGACAGATATGGGTGAGAGCAATCAGCCCCAGCATTTT.

The sample holds a few counts of this clone. The V call is TRBV15, the J call TRBJ1-1; tentative D call: TRBD1 (5 bases). Trimming stripped 4 bases from V and 1 base from J, with 10 bases between. The length of the CDR3 is 14 residues. The V gene's germline CDR1 is LNHNV and CDR2 YYDKDF (reference sequence). CDR3 bases: TGTGCCACCAGCAAAGGACACGGGAACACTGAAGCTTTCTTT. This translates into CATSKGHGNTEAFF.

The chain combines TRBV9 with TRBJ2-7, with 11 bases matching TRBD2. Looked up from germline, CDR1 is SGDLS and CDR2 is YYNGEE. V dropped 3 bases and J dropped 8; count of bases not matched to a gene: 13. This CDR3 is built from 16 residues. The DNA of the CDR3 is TGTGCCAGCAGCGCCATGTATAGCGGGGGGGAAGGAAAGCAGTACTTC. Translated, it gives CASSAMYSGGEGKQYF.

The CDR3 reads CASSRSFRDPAQETQYF. CDR3 in DNA: TGTGCCAGCAGTCGTAGCTTTAGGGATCCAGCCCAAGAGACCCAGTACTTC. This chain joins TRBV27 and TRBJ2-5, with D hard to call. Trimming took 5 bases from V and 1 from J, leaving 20 bases between them. The germline V gene has CDR1 MNHEY and CDR2 SMNVEV (reference sequence). The CDR3 length is 17 residues.